Shown below are 26 T cell receptor beta chains from a single sample sequenced in a study of T cell responses to AZD1222 COVID-19 vaccine. Here immunoSEQ multiplex PCR was the method, and the copy in TCRdb shows in-frame clones only, minus some. This repertoire shows about 200,000 clones, around 94% found once; its top ten account for approximately 4%. The sequencing here drew on peripheral blood, taken 28 days after the second dose of the MenACWY control vaccine. All receptors derive from an adult who received the MenACWY meningococcal vaccine as a control.

As DNA, the CDR3 is TGTGCCAGCAGCTTAGAACGGACTTCACCCCTCCACTTT. Its protein product is CASSLERTSPLHF. J is TRBJ1-6 and V is TRBV11-2; unclear D gene. The V gene's germline CDR1 is SGHAT and CDR2 FQNNGV. The length of the CDR3 is 13 residues. Deletions cut 0 bases from V and 9 bases from J, with 6 bases between.

J is TRBJ1-5 and V is TRBV7-9; no reliable D call. Deletions cut 3 bases from V and 2 bases from J, with 2 bases between. Germline V gene sequence: CDR1 SEHNR, CDR2 FQNEAQ (reference sequence). This CDR3 spans 12 amino acids. CDR3 amino acids: CASSFGNQPQHF. CDR3 sequence (DNA): TGTGCCAGCAGCTTCGGCAATCAGCCCCAGCATTTT.

This rearrangement joins TRBV9 to TRBJ1-4, with 8 nucleotides matching TRBD1. The CDR3 loop spans 14 amino acids. The germline CDR1 and CDR2 sequences are SGDLS and YYNGEE. Trimming at V came to 4 bases and at J to 7 bases, leaving 6 bases not matched to a gene. CDR3 DNA: TGTGCCAGCAGCCCCAGGGGGCTTCGTGAAAAACTGTTTTTT. It is translated as CASSPRGLREKLFF.

The chain employs TRBV7-2 and TRBJ1-2; D not certain. The CDR3 length is 14 residues. Trimming cost V 3 bases and J 6 bases, with 14 bases left between them. The germline V gene encodes CDR1 SGHTA and CDR2 FQGNSA. CDR3 nucleotide sequence: TGTGCCAGCAGCTTCACGCCCTCTCAAGATGGCTACACCTTC. Its translation: CASSFTPSQDGYTF.

This clone has only a few counts. The V and J genes are TRBV5-1 and TRBJ1-4, with 7 bases fitting TRBD1. Germline V gene sequence: CDR1 SGHRS, CDR2 YFSETQ. The CDR3 consists of 16 residues. Trimming at V came to 4 bases and at J to 7 bases, leaving 13 bases not matched to a gene. The chain's CDR3 is CASSTGGGTVGEKLFF. The DNA for the CDR3 is TGCGCCAGCAGCACGGGAGGGGGCACGGTCGGTGAAAAACTGTTTTTT.

The J gene is TRBJ2-3, the V gene TRBV7-2; possible D gene TRBD2, 6 bases. Trimming removed 1 base at V and 5 bases at J, with 13 bases between. The CDR3 has 15 residues. Germline V gene sequence: CDR1 SGHTA, CDR2 FQGNSA. The CDR3 DNA sequence: TGTGCCAGCAGCTTAGGTGTCGGGGGTGGAGATACGCAGTATTTT. It codes for CASSLGVGGGDTQYF.

The chain recombines TRBV18 with TRBJ2-7; D might be TRBD1 (5 bases). CDR1 is KGHSH, CDR2 LQKENI, per germline. The CDR3 is 13 residues long. V lost 6 bases and J 3 bases, leaving 12 bases between the germline ends. CDR3 nucleotide sequence: TGTGCCAGCTCCCCGGATCAGGGCTACGAGCAGTACTTC. Its protein product is CASSPDQGYEQYF.

The V call is TRBV12-3 or TRBV12-4, the J call TRBJ2-7, with a tentative D call TRBD2 (5 bases). This CDR3 is 12 amino acids long. Deletions cut 3 bases from V and 4 bases from J, with 7 bases between. The CDR3 nucleotides read TGTGCCAGCAGTTTCGAGGGATACGAGCAGTACTTC. Protein sequence: CASSFEGYEQYF.

The chain joins TRBV6-5 to TRBJ2-7; either TRBD1 or TRBD2 may supply D (5 bases each). The germline V gene encodes CDR1 MNHEY and CDR2 SVGAGI. CDR3 length: 14 amino acids. Trimming took off 3 bases at V and 0 bases at J, with 9 bases between the two ends. CDR3 sequence (DNA): TGTGCCAGCAGTTATGCAGGGAGCTCCTACGAGCAGTACTTC. Translating it yields CASSYAGSSYEQYF.

The chain joins TRBV10-1 to TRBJ2-3; D unresolved. Trimming shortened V by 10 bases and J by 1 base, and 12 bases separated the two germline ends. Germline values: CDR1 WNHNN, CDR2 SYGVQD (reference sequence). The CDR3 has 13 amino acids. The CDR3, as DNA: TGCGCCATCAAGACGGTCTGCACAGATACGCAGTATTTT. Translating gives CAIKTVCTDTQYF.

The chain couples TRBV9 to TRBJ2-2; D remains unclear. Germline CDR1 reads SGDLS; CDR2 reads YYNGEE. V lost 0 bases and J 6 bases, leaving 3 bases between the germline ends. The CDR3 sequence is 12 residues long. CDR3: CASSVEPGELFF. The CDR3 nucleotides are TGTGCCAGCAGCGTAGAACCCGGGGAGCTGTTTTTT. The whole variable domain, remainder taken from reference TRBV9 and TRBJ2-2, is DSGVTQTPKHLITATGQRVTLRCSPRSGDLSVYWYQQSLDQGLQFLIQYYNGEERAKGNILERFSAQQFPDLHSELNLSSLELGDSALYFCASSVEPGELFFGEGSRLTVL.

The chain carries TRBV12-3 or TRBV12-4 and TRBJ1-6; D gene uncertain. This CDR3 has 11 amino acids. V lost 2 bases and J 15 bases, leaving 8 bases between the germline ends. CDR3 nucleotide sequence: TGTGCCAGCAGTTTATCCTCCCTCCTCCACTTT. Its translation: CASSLSSLLHF.

The chain carries TRBV5-4 and TRBJ2-5; D remains unclear. The V gene lost 0 bases and the J gene lost 9 bases, with 12 bases spanning the gap. There are 13 residues in the CDR3. Germline values: CDR1 SGHNT, CDR2 YYREEE (reference sequence). The CDR3 DNA follows: TGTGCCAGCAGCTTGGGGCAGGATGGGGCCCAGTACTTC. Its translation is CASSLGQDGAQYF. Together with reference TRBV5-4 and TRBJ2-5, the CDR3 gives the full variable domain: ETGVTQSPTHLIKTRGQQVTLRCSSQSGHNTVSWYQQALGQGPQFIFQYYREEENGRGNFPPRFSGLQFPNYSSELNVNALELDDSALYLCASSLGQDGAQYFGPGTRLLVL.

The chain combines TRBV4-2 with TRBJ2-1, with 9 bases aligning to TRBD2. CDR3 length equals 17 residues. Germline CDR1 is LGHNA and CDR2 is YNFKEQ. The J segment lost 2 bases and the V segment lost 0 bases, leaving 5 bases of the junction unmatched. The CDR3 DNA follows: TGTGCCAGCAGCCAAGATTCGACTAGCGGAACCTACAATGAGCAGTTCTTC. This gives the protein CASSQDSTSGTYNEQFF.

J is TRBJ1-4 and V is TRBV30; D gene uncertain. The germline V and J ends were trimmed by 3 bases and 5 bases, with 4 bases remaining between them. The CDR3 is made up of 11 amino acids. From germline, CDR1 is GTSNPN and CDR2 SVGIG (reference sequence). CDR3 bases: TGTGCCTGGAGGTTCAATGAAAAACTGTTTTTT. This codes for CAWRFNEKLFF.

The V call is TRBV7-8, the J call TRBJ2-2; TRBD1 matches at 8 bases. Per germline, CDR1 SGHVS and CDR2 FQNEAQ. The CDR3 runs 15 residues. Trimming at V came to 0 bases and at J to 4 bases, leaving 1 base not matched to a gene. CDR3: CASSLARGLTGELFF. In DNA, the CDR3 is TGTGCCAGCAGCTTAGCCAGGGGGCTCACCGGGGAGCTGTTTTTT.

This chain links TRBV6-1 with TRBJ2-1; 7 bases map to TRBD2. Trimming took 3 bases from V and 1 from J; bases not matched to a gene: 3. The CDR3 is made up of 15 amino acids. Germline loops: CDR1 MNHNS, CDR2 SASEGT. The CDR3 sequence is CASSDRGVSYNEQFF. Here the CDR3 DNA reads TGTGCCAGCAGTGACCGGGGGGTTTCCTACAATGAGCAGTTCTTC.

This clone has more than one count but fewer than ten. J is TRBJ1-1 and V is TRBV3-1 (or the pseudogene TRBV3-2), with TRBD1 as a possible D gene (5 bases). Trimming removed 4 bases from V and 6 bases from J, with 12 bases in between. The CDR3 extends over 13 amino acids. Per the germline V gene, CDR1 is LGHDT and CDR2 is YNNKEL (reference sequence). The CDR3 region is CASSRMQGAEAFF. As DNA, the CDR3 is TGTGCCAGCAGCCGGATGCAGGGCGCTGAAGCTTTCTTT.

The sample holds one count of this clone. The genes are TRBV29-1 and TRBJ2-1; 7 bases agree with TRBD2. This CDR3 region has 14 residues. In germline, CDR1 is SQVTM, CDR2 ANQGSEA. J was trimmed by 0 bases and V by 4 bases; bases with no gene match: 3. The CDR3 sequence: CSVARGSSYNEQFF. CDR3 nucleotides: TGCAGCGTTGCTCGCGGGAGCTCCTACAATGAGCAGTTCTTC.

The V gene is TRBV6-5, the J gene TRBJ2-1, with 12 bases identical to TRBD2. Looked up from germline, CDR1 is MNHEY and CDR2 is SVGAGI. V was clipped by 9 bases and J by 9 bases; unmatched bases: 6. The CDR3 has 13 residues. CDR3 sequence reads: CARAASGRAEQFF. The CDR3 coding sequence is TGTGCCAGGGCGGCTAGCGGGAGGGCTGAGCAGTTCTTC.

The rearrangement joins TRBV20-1 to TRBJ2-3; D is possibly TRBD2 (6 bases). The length of the CDR3 is 15 residues. With 3 bases removed from V and 3 bases from J, the gap between germline ends came to 16 bases. Germline loops: CDR1 DFQATT, CDR2 SNEGSKA (reference sequence). The CDR3 DNA is TGCAGTGCTAGTATCCCGGGACTCAGTACAGATACGCAGTATTTT. Its translation: CSASIPGLSTDTQYF.

The rearrangement joins TRBV12-3 or TRBV12-4 to TRBJ1-2; weak D call: TRBD1 (5 bases). The CDR3 runs 13 residues. Trimming stripped 8 bases from V and 8 bases from J, with 18 bases between. CDR3 sequence (DNA): TGTGCCAGCTCCTTGGGAGGGGAGTTAGGCTACACCTTC. Protein product: CASSLGGELGYTF.

The chain has TRBV9 and TRBJ2-2; D call uncertain. This CDR3 comprises 14 residues. Per the germline V gene, CDR1 is SGDLS and CDR2 is YYNGEE. Trimming took 4 bases from V and 2 from J, leaving 9 bases between them. CDR3 residues: CASSLLINTGELFF. The DNA of the CDR3 is TGTGCCAGCAGCCTACTGATAAACACCGGGGAGCTGTTTTTT.

This clone was observed a single time. The rearrangement uses TRBV19 and TRBJ2-3, with D tentatively TRBD2 (6 bases). The CDR3 loop spans 19 amino acids. Between the trimmed V and J ends, which lost 3 bases and 5 bases, there was a span of 27 bases. Germline V gene data show CDR1 as LNHDA and CDR2 as SQIVND (reference sequence). The chain's CDR3 is CASSIFLSERDSRGDTQYF. The DNA of the CDR3 is TGTGCCAGTAGTATCTTTTTGTCGGAAAGGGACTCGAGGGGAGATACGCAGTATTTT. Full variable domain (rest looked up from reference TRBV19 and TRBJ2-3): DGGITQSPKYLFRKEGQNVTLSCEQNLNHDAMYWYRQDPGQGLRLIYYSQIVNDFQKGDIAEGYSVSREKKESFPLTVTSAQKNPTAFYLCASSIFLSERDSRGDTQYFGPGTRLTVL.

The gene calls are TRBV14 and TRBJ2-7; 10 bases match TRBD2. With V trimmed by 5 bases and J by 1 base, 5 bases remained unmatched. Germline values: CDR1 SGHDN, CDR2 FVKESK. The CDR3 has 15 amino acids. CDR3 nucleotides: TGTGCCAGCAGCGCCCGACTAGCGGGTTCCTACGAGCAGTACTTC. It is translated as CASSARLAGSYEQYF.

V is TRBV14 and J is TRBJ1-6, with D hard to call. Germline V lookup: CDR1 SGHDN, CDR2 FVKESK. The CDR3 spans 13 residues. Trimming cost V 2 bases and J 7 bases, with 6 bases left between them. The CDR3 reads CASSQQPNSPLHF. The CDR3 coding sequence is TGTGCCAGCAGCCAACAACCCAATTCACCCCTCCACTTT.